The 28 T cell receptor beta chains below all came from one sample that was sequenced in a study of early T cells in non-severe SARS-CoV-2 infection. TCRdb re-derived calls from the 5' RACE reads in MiXCR, one entry per CDR3 protein. The data hold more than 50,000 distinct CDR3 sequences, with about 12% observed a single time. The sample comprised whole blood. The receptors here all came from an adult who was a healthcare worker with PCR-confirmed SARS-CoV-2 infection or an uninfected control (not recorded which).

This clonotype was seen repeatedly, ten times or more. This sequence joins TRBV7-3 and TRBJ2-7; 14 bases are a match to TRBD2. Trimming took 8 bases from V and 7 from J; bases not matched to a gene: 19. The CDR3 covers 18 residues. The germline V gene encodes CDR1 SGHTA and CDR2 FQGTGA. In DNA, the CDR3 is TGTGCCAGCCCACCCCTCGGACTAGCGGGAGGCCCCGCGGGGGAGCAGTACTTC. This gives the protein CASPPLGLAGGPAGEQYF.

This clonotype was counted between two and nine times. V and J are TRBV4-3 and TRBJ1-4, with a possible D match to TRBD1 (5 bases). There are 16 residues in the CDR3. The germline gives CDR1 LGHNA, CDR2 YSLEER. V lost 0 bases to trimming and J lost 7 bases, with 15 bases between them. CDR3 DNA: TGCGCCAGCAGCCAAGACTCGCCCAGGGTGCGTGAAAAACTGTTTTTT. Translating gives CASSQDSPRVREKLFF.

There are many counts of this clonotype. The chain recombines TRBV7-8 with TRBJ2-3; 8 bases map to TRBD2. After removal of 5 bases from V and 4 bases from J, the junction contained 8 bases not matched to a gene. From germline, CDR1 is SGHVS and CDR2 FQNEAQ. The CDR3 sequence is 15 residues long. CDR3 sequence: CASSTGGPRADTQYF. For the CDR3, the DNA is TGTGCCAGCAGCACGGGGGGGCCCAGGGCAGATACGCAGTATTTT.

The chain employs TRBV29-1 and TRBJ1-1; D remains ambiguous. V lost 5 bases, J lost 11 bases, and 15 bases lay in between. Germline V gene lookup returns CDR1 SQVTM and CDR2 ANQGSEA. The CDR3 extends over 11 amino acids. The CDR3 DNA reads TGCAGCGTTCTAGACCCGGGCACGGCTTTCTTT. Protein: CSVLDPGTAFF.

In its sample, this clonotype was seen a few times. The V call is TRBV24-1, the J call TRBJ2-3; 9 bases align to TRBD2. Germline V gene lookup returns CDR1 KGHDR and CDR2 SFDVKD. Trimming at V came to 2 bases and at J to 8 bases, leaving 13 bases not matched to a gene. The CDR3 has 17 amino acids. The CDR3 spells CATSDSASGGPGATQYF. The CDR3 DNA sequence: TGTGCCACCAGTGATTCTGCCAGCGGGGGGCCGGGTGCTACGCAGTATTTT.

The rearrangement joins TRBV7-2 to TRBJ2-3; no clear D gene. Germline CDR1 SGHTA, CDR2 FQGNSA. The V gene lost 4 bases and the J gene lost 6 bases, with 17 bases spanning the gap. This CDR3 has 15 amino acids. CDR3 region: CASSSGPLVVDTQYF. The CDR3 DNA follows: TGTGCCAGCAGCTCCGGCCCCCTAGTCGTCGATACGCAGTATTTT.

This clonotype counts as medium-sized. V is TRBV3-1 and J is TRBJ1-4, with D perhaps TRBD1 (5 bases). V dropped 3 bases and J dropped 7 bases, with 6 bases sitting between them. Germline CDR1 reads LGHDT; CDR2 reads YNNKEL (reference sequence). There are 12 residues in the CDR3. The CDR3 DNA is TGTGCCAGCAGCCATGGGGGTGAAAAACTGTTTTTT. Its translation is CASSHGGEKLFF.

This clonotype has a count of ten or more. The chain carries TRBV4-1 and TRBJ2-1, with a weak D call TRBD1 (5 bases). Germline loops: CDR1 MGHRA, CDR2 YSYEKL. V lost 1 base and J lost 12, with 22 bases in between. The CDR3 loop spans 16 amino acids. CDR3 sequence reads: CASSQGPSTGLAVQFF. The CDR3 nucleotides read TGCGCCAGCAGCCAAGGGCCTTCAACAGGTTTGGCTGTGCAGTTCTTC.

This clonotype was counted between two and nine times. DNA of the CDR3: TGTGCCAGCAGTGCCGGACAGGGGAAGCTGTTTTTT. Translating gives CASSAGQGKLFF. The chain carries TRBV6-1 and TRBJ2-2; 9 bases match TRBD1. The germline V gene has CDR1 MNHNS and CDR2 SASEGT. V lost 4 bases and J lost 12; bases outside the gene matches: 3. This CDR3 spans 12 amino acids.

This chain uses TRBV9 with TRBJ1-2, with D maybe TRBD1 (5 bases). Trimming removed 4 bases from V and 7 bases from J, with 20 bases in between. CDR3 size: 15 residues. CDR1 is SGDLS and CDR2 is YYNGEE in the germline V gene. CDR3: CASSPSGGEQRGYTF. CDR3 bases: TGTGCCAGCAGCCCCTCCGGAGGGGAGCAACGTGGCTACACCTTC.

As to this clonotype: This may arise from a read error, as a much more abundant clone is one base away. The rearrangement links TRBV27 to TRBJ1-6, with D possibly being TRBD1 (5 bases). The CDR3 spans 15 residues. Germline values: CDR1 MNHEY, CDR2 SMNVEV (reference sequence). CDR3 sequence (DNA): TGTGCCAGCAGTATCGAACCTAACAGGAATTCACCCCCCCACTTT. It translates to CASSIEPNRNSPPHF.

This clonotype came up many times. This rearrangement joins TRBV11-2 to TRBJ2-7; a possible D gene is TRBD2 (6 bases). The germline V and J ends were trimmed by 2 bases and 4 bases, with 15 bases remaining between them. CDR1 and CDR2 from the germline V gene are SGHAT and FQNNGV. The CDR3 covers 15 residues. CDR3 loop: CASSLTQLATYEQYF. The CDR3 DNA sequence: TGTGCCAGCAGCTTAACACAGCTAGCGACTTACGAGCAGTACTTC.

This clonotype was recorded many times. The genes are TRBV2 and TRBJ2-5; TRBD2 agrees at 11 bases. The V gene's germline CDR1 is SNHLY and CDR2 FYNNEI. This CDR3 comprises 16 residues. V was clipped by 6 bases and J by 5 bases; unmatched bases: 11. CDR3 residues: CASRGISGGARETQYF. The CDR3 nucleotides read TGTGCCAGCAGAGGGATTAGCGGGGGGGCGCGGGAGACCCAGTACTTC.

This clonotype was detected a few times. The chain recombines TRBV6-2 or TRBV6-3 with TRBJ2-7, with 7 bases aligning to TRBD2. CDR1 is MNHEY and CDR2 is SVGEGT in the germline V gene. The CDR3 has 15 residues. V lost 6 bases, J lost 2 bases, and 10 bases stayed unmatched. CDR3 in DNA: TGTGCCAGCAGCCCCTCGGGACTACCCCCCTACGAGCAGTACTTC. Translation gives CASSPSGLPPYEQYF.

The chain links TRBV7-9 to TRBJ1-5; a weak D match, TRBD1 (6 bases). This CDR3 has 13 amino acids. Germline V lookup: CDR1 SEHNR, CDR2 FQNEAQ (reference sequence). V was pared by 5 bases and J by 7 bases, with 12 bases between. The CDR3 DNA sequence: TGTGCCAGCAGCACACAGGGAGGGCAGCCCCAGCATTTT. As protein: CASSTQGGQPQHF.

This chain connects TRBV4-1 to TRBJ1-2; D is undetermined. The V gene's germline CDR1 is MGHRA and CDR2 YSYEKL. V was clipped by 0 bases and J by 3 bases, with 14 bases between them. This CDR3 has 16 amino acids. CDR3 sequence reads: CASSQDGVKEHYGYTF. In DNA, the CDR3 is TGCGCCAGCAGCCAAGACGGCGTAAAGGAACACTATGGCTACACCTTC.

The chain links TRBV7-2 to TRBJ1-5; D is undetermined. The CDR3 contains 15 residues. V was trimmed by 6 bases and J by 0 bases, leaving 12 bases between them. Germline V gives CDR1 SGHTA, CDR2 FQGNSA. The CDR3 bases are TGTGCCAGCAGGCCCAGAAGGGATAGCAATCAGCCCCAGCATTTT. Its protein is CASRPRRDSNQPQHF.

This clonotype was seen at least ten times. This chain connects TRBV19 to TRBJ2-6; D not resolved. Germline V gene sequence: CDR1 LNHDA, CDR2 SQIVND (reference sequence). V dropped 1 base and J dropped 0 bases, with 10 bases sitting between them. The CDR3 loop spans 17 amino acids. CDR3 bases: TGTGCCAGTAGTATAGTCGAGGCCGCCTCTGGGGCCAACGTCCTGACTTTC. Amino acid sequence: CASSIVEAASGANVLTF.

The chain joins TRBV27 to TRBJ2-7; D may be TRBD2 (5 bases). The CDR3 is 14 amino acids. Germline CDR1 is MNHEY and CDR2 is SMNVEV (reference sequence). Trimming removed 5 bases at V and 0 bases at J, with 11 bases between. CDR3 DNA sequence: TGTGCCAGCAGTCCGGCTAGCAGCTCCTACGAGCAGTACTTC. It translates to CASSPASSSYEQYF.

A few counts support this clonotype. This chain links TRBV29-1 with TRBJ2-1, with D perhaps given as TRBD1 or TRBD2 (5 bases each). With 3 bases removed from V and 6 bases from J, the gap between germline ends came to 12 bases. The CDR3 sequence is 13 residues long. Per the germline V gene, CDR1 is SQVTM and CDR2 is ANQGSEA. The CDR3 bases are TGCAGCGTTGACACTCTGGGGGTCAATGAGCAGTTCTTC. This encodes CSVDTLGVNEQFF.

This sequence joins TRBV6-2 or TRBV6-3 and TRBJ2-7; D is uncertain. The V end lost 3 bases, the J end lost 2 bases, and 5 bases lay between the germline ends. CDR1 is MNHEY and CDR2 is SVGEGT in the germline V gene. The CDR3 loop spans 12 amino acids. DNA of the CDR3: TGTGCCAGCAGTTATAGGCCCTACGAGCAGTACTTC. Encoded protein: CASSYRPYEQYF.

V is TRBV12-3 or TRBV12-4 and J is TRBJ1-6, with 7 bases fitting TRBD1. CDR3 length equals 14 residues. V lost 6 bases and J lost 4; bases outside the gene matches: 3. The CDR3 is CASRRDSYNSPLHF. DNA for the CDR3: TGTGCCAGCAGAAGGGACAGTTATAATTCACCCCTCCACTTT.

There are many counts of this clonotype. V usage is TRBV12-3 or TRBV12-4 and J usage is TRBJ1-3; D is perhaps TRBD1 (5 bases). Between the trimmed V and J ends, which lost 10 bases and 0 bases, there was a span of 16 bases. The CDR3 loop spans 15 amino acids. CDR3 amino acids: CATMPGTFSGNTIYF. CDR3 bases: TGTGCCACAATGCCGGGGACCTTCTCTGGAAACACCATATATTTT.

This chain uses TRBV11-2 with TRBJ1-6; a possible D gene is TRBD1 (6 bases). The CDR3 consists of 16 residues. Germline V gives CDR1 SGHAT, CDR2 FQNNGV. The V and J ends lost 4 bases and 7 bases respectively, with 17 bases between them. This CDR3 reads CASSSVGGGRNSPLHF. CDR3 in DNA: TGTGCCAGCAGCTCTGTGGGTGGGGGGCGGAATTCACCCCTCCACTTT.

The chain joins TRBV12-3 or TRBV12-4 to TRBJ2-1; D call uncertain. There are 10 residues in the CDR3. Trimming took off 6 bases at V and 7 bases at J, with 4 bases between the two ends. The CDR3 region has the DNA TGTGCCAGCAGCTTAAATGAGCAGTTCTTC. It codes for CASSLNEQFF.

This clonotype was observed a handful of times. The V and J genes are TRBV10-3 and TRBJ2-1, with TRBD2 matching 9 bases. The CDR3 loop spans 16 amino acids. The germline gives CDR1 ENHRY, CDR2 SYGVKD. J was trimmed by 6 bases and V by 7 bases; bases with no gene match: 13. The CDR3 DNA sequence: TGTGCCATCAACCCATTTGCGGGGGGGCCCTTCAATGAGCAGTTCTTC. Amino acid sequence: CAINPFAGGPFNEQFF.

This clonotype was picked up many times. The chain joins TRBV27 to TRBJ2-7, with no clear D. Germline CDR1 reads MNHEY; CDR2 reads SMNVEV (reference sequence). V was pared by 4 bases and J by 0 bases, with 13 bases between. CDR3 length equals 15 residues. The CDR3 loop reads CASSSKAMYSYEQYF. DNA for the CDR3: TGTGCCAGCAGTTCAAAAGCGATGTACTCCTACGAGCAGTACTTC.

This clonotype was observed a few times. The chain carries TRBV5-1 and TRBJ1-4, with TRBD1 identical over 10 bases. J lost 10 bases, V lost 3 bases, and 6 bases had no gene match. The CDR3 loop spans 14 amino acids. Germline values: CDR1 SGHRS, CDR2 YFSETQ. The CDR3 region has the DNA TGCGCCAGCAGCTCGGACAGGGGGTTAGGAAAACTGTTTTTT. It is translated as CASSSDRGLGKLFF.